This TCR beta chain appears in the sequencing data of a study of blood T cell repertoires in COVID-19 (dated by TCRdb to the early 2020s). Study-wide context: Samples from collaborators originated in the United States, Italy and Spain and spanned both the acute and convalescent phases of COVID-19. The prospective study material was composed of cDNA or gDNA derived from T cells, B-cell-depleted T cells, or PBMCs. Subjects who had been exposed to COVID-19, were actively infected with it, or had recovered from it provided the deeply sampled blood TCRbeta repertoires that made up the dataset. The repertoires were made available in a free public database intended to serve as a resource for research on the immune response to SARS-CoV-2. The samples were drawn from two sources: the first 160 participants of the ongoing ImmuneRACE study, and 1,254 subjects contributed by 6 global collaborators. A de-identified subject ID, COVID-19 status, age in years and sex were almost always included in the sample metadata. Where available, HLA class I and class II types were taken from metadata supplied by the sample provider and were not determined by assay-based typing. Beyond this particular receptor, the publication reports: How much clinical and demographic metadata was included differed by source and by participant, and the metadata was provided uncurated.

Collaborating institutions collected whole blood in K2EDTA tubes following their own protocols. For TCRbeta analysis, collaborators shipped samples in one of three forms: frozen whole blood, isolated PBMCs, or DNA extracted from either of those sample types. This clone has just one count. The antigen it recognizes is unknown. There are no base qualities to consult, and no much larger clone falls within one base. TCRbeta CDR3 regions were amplified from genomic DNA using the immunoSEQ Assay, a bias-controlled multiplex PCR. On the authors' methods: The number of nucleated cells in each sample was estimated from the amplification of reference gene primers within the assay. Sequence reads were collapsed and filtered to measure the absolute abundance of every unique TCRbeta CDR3 rearrangement. For each sample, productive Simpson clonality was calculated as the square root of Simpson's diversity index across productive rearrangements. Sourced from immuneACCESS, this table was stored by TCRdb with only in-frame sequences that have V and J called. A share of the clones is absent; for the studies checked, an unresolved V gene accounts for under half, and the remainder has no known explanation. V, J and clone size derive from that table, while D and trimming were established from the DNA sequence. A total of more than 150,000 clones appear in this sample, around 83% of them only once. Around 6.5% of the sample is held by the ten biggest clonotypes.

CDR3 length: 15 amino acids, cysteine to phenylalanine. Only the CDR3 DNA is retained, 45 bases long and in frame from the first base. V is trimmed back by 5 bases and J by 3 bases, and the junction contains 6 bases that no gene match accounts for. In the germline V gene (reference sequence), CDR1 corresponds to LNHDA and CDR2 to SQIVND. The receptor was isolated from a woman aged 40 to 50 with acute or convalescent COVID-19. The sequence links TRBV19 to TRBJ2-1; 8 central nucleotides agree with TRBD2. The sample comprised peripheral blood. The CDR3 loop reads CASSPLAGSYNEQFF. The nucleotide sequence reads TGTGCCAGTAGTCCGTTAGCGGGAAGCTACAATGAGCAGTTCTTC.